The 10 T cell receptor beta chains in this list originate from one sample, sequenced in a study of Ad26.COV2.S vaccination and SARS-CoV-2 variants. As to treatment: around 19 received Ad26.COV2.S at low or high dose, single or two shots; 5 received placebo; per-sample allocation not given. At day 63 after the first vaccine or placebo injection, samples were drawn. The repertoire was sequenced with immunoSEQ multiplex PCR; TCRdb's copy has only in-frame clones and lacks some. This table holds about 460,000 clones, 80% to 90% found once. Source: peripheral blood, taken in a trial of Ad26.COV2.S vaccine versus placebo. The receptors stem from a person between 18 and 65 years old who received the Ad26.COV2.S COVID-19 vaccine or a placebo.

V gene TRBV12-3 or TRBV12-4 combines with J gene TRBJ1-5; D is ambiguous. This CDR3 comprises 13 residues. V was shortened by 4 bases and J by 5 bases, with 9 bases between the two germline ends. The CDR3 bases are TGTGCCAGCAGTTACGGGGATTATCAGCCCCAGCATTTT. This codes for CASSYGDYQPQHF.

V is TRBV9 and J is TRBJ2-4; possible D gene TRBD1, 5 bases. Trimming shortened V by 4 bases and J by 7 bases, and 15 bases separated the two germline ends. The CDR3 totals 14 residues. Germline lookup yields CDR1 SGDLS and CDR2 YYNGEE. The CDR3 coding sequence is TGTGCCAGCAGCTTAGGGGTCGGAATTAACATTCAGTACTTC. Residues: CASSLGVGINIQYF.

The chain recombines TRBV7-9 with TRBJ1-2, with TRBD1 matching over 9 bases. There are 13 residues in the CDR3. CDR1 is SEHNR and CDR2 is FQNEAQ in the germline V gene (reference sequence). V lost 3 bases to trimming and J lost 7 bases; unmatched junction nucleotides: 3. The CDR3 region has the DNA TGTGCCAGCAGCTTTGCACAGGGGGCTGGCTACACCTTC. This codes for CASSFAQGAGYTF.

The chain joins TRBV6-1 to TRBJ2-5; 8 bases fit TRBD2. Trimming cost V 2 bases and J 4 bases; bases outside gene matches: 9. Looked up from germline, CDR1 is MNHNS and CDR2 is SASEGT. The CDR3 consists of 16 residues. The CDR3 here is CASSELLAGNAETQYF. The CDR3 nucleotides read TGTGCCAGCAGTGAATTGCTAGCGGGTAATGCAGAGACCCAGTACTTC.

J is TRBJ2-1 and V is TRBV9; 8 nucleotides match TRBD1. The ends lost 4 bases at V and 7 bases at J; junction bases unmatched: 1. CDR1 and CDR2 (germline): SGDLS, YYNGEE. This CDR3 has 12 amino acids. The CDR3 DNA follows: TGTGCCAGCAGCCAGGGGGCGAATGAGCAGTTCTTC. Protein sequence: CASSQGANEQFF.

This clone was seen just once. The V and J genes are TRBV11-3 and TRBJ1-2; D gene unclear. The CDR3 extends over 13 amino acids. V lost 2 bases and J 4 bases, leaving 8 bases between the germline ends. Germline lookup yields CDR1 SGHNT and CDR2 YENEEA. The DNA of the CDR3 is TGTGCCAGCAGCTTACGGGGTGGCTATGGCTACACCTTC. Translating it yields CASSLRGGYGYTF.

This sequence joins TRBV7-6 and TRBJ2-3; D is perhaps TRBD2 (7 bases). V lost 5 bases and J 4 bases, leaving 19 bases between the germline ends. This CDR3 is built from 16 residues. CDR1 SGHVS and CDR2 FNYEAQ come from the germline V gene. CDR3 protein: CASSPPEGGGSDTQYF. The CDR3 nucleotides are TGTGCCAGCAGCCCCCCGGAAGGGGGGGGGTCAGATACGCAGTATTTT.

The chain carries TRBV9 and TRBJ1-6; D is unclear. Trimming shortened V by 4 bases and J by 7 bases, and 15 bases separated the two germline ends. Germline values: CDR1 SGDLS, CDR2 YYNGEE. This CDR3 is 15 amino acids long. DNA for the CDR3: TGTGCCAGCAGCAGCCGACCGGGAGGGAATTCACCCCTCCACTTT. This translates into CASSSRPGGNSPLHF.

The V gene is TRBV28, the J gene TRBJ2-2, with 9 bases aligning to TRBD2. Losses at the gene ends were 4 bases for V and 5 bases for J; bases not matched to a gene: 8. CDR3 length equals 16 residues. Germline CDR1 and CDR2: MDHEN and SYDVKM. The CDR3 DNA follows: TGTGCCAGCAGTTCCCCGGGTAGCGGGAGTACCGGGGAGCTGTTTTTT. Residues: CASSSPGSGSTGELFF.

The chain employs TRBV27 and TRBJ1-1; D is possibly TRBD1 (6 bases). V lost 10 bases and J 3 bases, leaving 18 bases between the germline ends. The length of the CDR3 is 14 residues. Germline values: CDR1 MNHEY, CDR2 SMNVEV (reference sequence). Here the CDR3 reads CATRVGGAHTEAFF. In DNA, the CDR3 is TGTGCCACCAGGGTTGGGGGGGCTCACACTGAAGCTTTCTTT.